This T cell receptor beta chain appears in the sequencing data of a study of blood T cell repertoires in COVID-19 (dated by TCRdb to 2018 to 2020). Turning to the overall study: The collaborator samples originated in the United States, Italy and Spain and spanned the acute and convalescent phases of COVID-19. The prospective study material was composed of cDNA or gDNA derived from T cells, B-cell-depleted T cells, or PBMCs. Subjects who had been exposed to COVID-19, were actively infected with it, or had recovered from it provided the deeply sampled blood TCRbeta repertoires that made up the dataset. The repertoires were made available in a free public database intended to serve as a resource for research on the immune response to SARS-CoV-2. Samples were obtained from the ongoing ImmuneRACE study (first 160 participants) and from over 1,000 subjects provided by 6 global collaborators. A de-identified subject ID, COVID-19 status, age in years and sex were almost always included in the sample metadata. Where available, HLA class I and class II types were taken from metadata supplied by the sample provider and were not determined by assay-based typing.

TCRbeta CDR3 regions were amplified from genomic DNA by means of the immunoSEQ Assay, a bias-controlled multiplex PCR. As for how the authors treated the data: Within the assay, amplification of reference gene primers was used to estimate how many nucleated cells each sample contained. Sequence reads were collapsed and filtered to measure the absolute abundance of every unique TCRbeta CDR3 rearrangement. Productive Simpson clonality was computed per sample as the square root of Simpson's diversity index over productive rearrangements. The immuneACCESS repertoire file appears here via TCRdb, limited to in-frame rearrangements. These files lack a portion of the clones; in checked studies, under half of the deficit traces to unresolved V genes, and the cause of the others is not known. The V and J calls and clone size were taken over from that table, and D and trimming were inferred from the DNA. The sample table holds roughly 140,000 clones, of which roughly 88% were seen once. The top ten clonotypes cover less than 2% of the sample.

Collaborating institutions collected whole blood in K2EDTA tubes following their own protocols. For TCRbeta analysis, collaborators shipped samples in one of three forms: frozen whole blood, isolated PBMCs, or DNA extracted from either of those sample types. The count of this clone is one. The antigen it binds to is not known. No much larger clone exists at a distance of one base, and base qualities are not known. CDR1 and CDR2 are drawn from the germline V gene: KGHDR, SFDVKD. The germline V end is reduced by 4 bases and the J end by 6 bases; junction bases left unmatched: 5. The CDR3 measures 15 amino acids from cysteine to phenylalanine. The retained sequence is limited to the CDR3, 45 bases, with the frame set at the first base. General study outcomes and caveats: The quantity of clinical and demographic metadata differed by source and by participant and was supplied without curation.

Sequencing input: peripheral blood. The chain links TRBV24-1 with TRBJ2-2; TRBD1 aligns with 9 central bases. The clonotype comes from a man between 70 and 80 years old with acute or convalescent COVID-19. CDR3 loop: CATSDPGQGAGELFF. DNA sequence: TGTGCCACCAGTGACCCGGGACAGGGTGCCGGGGAGCTGTTTTTT.